The 16 T cell receptor beta chains in this list originate from one sample, sequenced in a study of T cell responses to AZD1222 COVID-19 vaccine. Produced via immunoSEQ multiplex PCR; TCRdb's table is partial and in-frame only. This table has around 84,000 clones, roughly 85% appearing once. Material: peripheral blood, obtained 28 days after the second AZD1222 dose. The receptors shown here come from an adult who received the AZD1222 COVID-19 vaccine.

This chain links TRBV24-1 with TRBJ1-2, with 7 bases identical to TRBD1. CDR3 length: 13 residues. With V trimmed by 4 bases and J by 8 bases, 6 bases remained unmatched. Germline CDR1 is KGHDR and CDR2 is SFDVKD. The DNA for the CDR3 is TGTGCCACCAGTGACCGGGACAGTCGAGGCTACACCTTC. Translated, it gives CATSDRDSRGYTF.

This clone was recorded at least ten times. This CDR3 is also generated by other DNA sequences in the sample. This chain uses TRBV4-1 with TRBJ1-5; 9 positions match TRBD1. The CDR3 runs to 14 residues. J lost 6 bases, V lost 3 bases, and 3 bases had no gene match. Germline V gene sequence: CDR1 MGHRA, CDR2 YSYEKL. The chain's CDR3 is CASSHPQGAQPQHF. CDR3 sequence (DNA): TGCGCCAGCAGCCACCCACAGGGGGCTCAGCCCCAGCATTTT.

The V gene is TRBV6-1, the J gene TRBJ2-6; the D gene is possibly TRBD1 (6 bases). Germline CDR1 is MNHNS and CDR2 is SASEGT. This CDR3 spans 16 amino acids. Deletions cut 4 bases from V and 2 bases from J, with 12 bases between. The CDR3 loop is CASSGAGTTGANVLTF. The CDR3, as DNA: TGTGCCAGCAGTGGCGCCGGGACAACTGGGGCCAACGTCCTGACTTTC.

The chain combines TRBV18 with TRBJ1-6; 8 bases line up with TRBD1. Germline V gene sequence: CDR1 KGHSH, CDR2 LQKENI. CDR3 length: 16 residues. V shed 3 bases, J shed 6 bases, and the junction held 7 bases outside the gene matches. CDR3 loop: CASSPAVDRANSPLHF. As DNA, the CDR3 is TGTGCCAGCTCACCTGCCGTGGACAGGGCTAATTCACCCCTCCACTTT.

The J gene is TRBJ2-1, the V gene TRBV21-1; TRBD2, the D gene given by the table, was not confirmed from the DNA. TRBV21-1 is annotated as a pseudogene. CDR3 size: 17 residues. The CDR3 reads CASSSRNGGIYLHEQFF. The CDR3 coding sequence is TGTGCCAGCAGCAGTCGGAACGGGGGGATCTACCTACATGAGCAGTTCTTC.

The J gene is TRBJ2-1, the V gene TRBV24-1, with 9 bases matching TRBD2. CDR3 length: 14 residues. The junction had 10 bases not matched to a gene; V was cut back by 10 bases and J by 7 bases. The germline CDR1 and CDR2 sequences are KGHDR and SFDVKD. Here the CDR3 reads CATQGGGGGNEQFF. CDR3 coding DNA: TGTGCCACTCAAGGTGGCGGGGGGGGAAATGAGCAGTTCTTC.

This clone occurred a few times. The rearrangement joins TRBV2 to TRBJ1-5; 7 bases are shared with TRBD1. The germline V gene encodes CDR1 SNHLY and CDR2 FYNNEI. The CDR3 has 13 residues. The J segment lost 7 bases and the V segment lost 8 bases, leaving 8 bases of the junction unmatched. The CDR3 spells CASFGQVGQPQHF. The DNA of the CDR3 is TGTGCCAGCTTTGGACAGGTGGGACAGCCCCAGCATTTT.

J is TRBJ1-3 and V is TRBV11-2; D might be TRBD1 (5 bases). The germline V gene encodes CDR1 SGHAT and CDR2 FQNNGV. This CDR3 comprises 16 residues. V shed 3 bases and J shed 0 bases, with 12 bases lying between them. This CDR3 is CASSFGGAFSGNTIYF. CDR3 nucleotides: TGTGCCAGCAGCTTCGGAGGGGCCTTCTCTGGAAACACCATATATTTT.

This clone was recorded a few times. The chain recombines TRBV10-3 with TRBJ2-7; TRBD2 matches 7 bases. There are 16 residues in the CDR3. V trimming: 8 bases; J trimming: 2 bases; junction bases outside the gene matches: 15. The germline gives CDR1 ENHRY, CDR2 SYGVKD. The CDR3: CAIQWGGSDATYEQYF. The CDR3 DNA sequence: TGTGCCATCCAATGGGGCGGGAGTGACGCCACCTACGAGCAGTACTTC.

This chain uses TRBV18 with TRBJ1-1, with D perhaps matching TRBD1 (6 bases). The CDR3 runs to 13 residues. CDR1 and CDR2 from the germline V gene are KGHSH and LQKENI. V lost 3 bases to trimming and J lost 4 bases, with 9 bases between them. The CDR3 DNA follows: TGTGCCAGCTCACCGGGGGGGCTCACTGAAGCTTTCTTT. Translation: CASSPGGLTEAFF.

This chain uses TRBV28 with TRBJ2-7, with 7 bases lining up with TRBD1. V dropped 4 bases and J dropped 1; count of bases not matched to a gene: 4. Per the germline V gene, CDR1 is MDHEN and CDR2 is SYDVKM. This CDR3 is built from 14 residues. CDR3 in DNA: TGTGCCAGCAGTTCTTGGGACAGTTCCTACGAGCAGTACTTC. Amino acids: CASSSWDSSYEQYF.

The chain is built from TRBV5-5 and TRBJ2-7, with 9 bases lining up with TRBD2. The V and J ends lost 0 bases and 4 bases, in that order; junction bases with no gene match: 5. This CDR3 has 15 amino acids. The germline gives CDR1 SGHKS, CDR2 YYEKEE (reference sequence). CDR3 DNA: TGTGCCAGCAGCTTGGCTGGCGGGGGGGCTTACGAGCAGTACTTC. Residues: CASSLAGGGAYEQYF.

This chain connects TRBV18 to TRBJ2-5, with D perhaps matching TRBD1 or TRBD2 (5 bases each). The V gene lost 4 bases and the J gene lost 1 base, with 7 bases spanning the gap. The V gene's germline CDR1 is KGHSH and CDR2 LQKENI. This CDR3 contains 13 residues. CDR3 sequence (DNA): TGTGCCAGCTCACTCGGGACCCAAGAGACCCAGTACTTC. As protein: CASSLGTQETQYF. The full variable domain, completed using reference TRBV18 and TRBJ2-5, is NAGVMQNPRHLVRRRGQEARLRCSPMKGHSHVYWYRQLPEEGLKFMVYLQKENIIDESGMPKERFSAEFPKEGPSILRIQQVVRGDSAAYFCASSLGTQETQYFGPGTRLLVL.

As concerns this clone: In the same sample, other DNA sequences code for this CDR3. The chain links TRBV6-5 to TRBJ1-5; D is unresolved. The CDR3 extends over 13 amino acids. Trimming took 7 bases from V and 1 from J, leaving 8 bases between them. Germline V CDR1 and CDR2: MNHEY, SVGAGI. The CDR3: CASKSRSNQPQHF. CDR3 nucleotide sequence: TGTGCCAGCAAAAGTAGGAGCAATCAGCCCCAGCATTTT.

This chain connects TRBV3-1 (or the pseudogene TRBV3-2) to TRBJ1-1; D gene ambiguous. Germline values: CDR1 LGHDT, CDR2 YNNKEL (reference sequence). V lost 3 bases and J 6 bases, leaving 14 bases between the germline ends. There are 14 residues in the CDR3. The CDR3 loop is CASSQSAENPEAFF. In DNA, the CDR3 is TGTGCCAGCAGCCAGTCCGCAGAAAACCCTGAAGCTTTCTTT.

The chain recombines TRBV7-6 with TRBJ2-2; the D call may be TRBD1 or TRBD2 (5 bases each). Looked up from germline, CDR1 is SGHVS and CDR2 is FNYEAQ. The CDR3 runs 15 residues. Trimming pared 0 bases from V and 5 bases from J, leaving 10 bases between. The CDR3 loop is CASSLARGGTGELFF. CDR3 in DNA: TGTGCCAGCAGCTTAGCGCGTGGGGGAACCGGGGAGCTGTTTTTT.